What follows are 19 T cell receptor beta chains derived from one specimen sequenced in a study of OX40 agonist ivuxolimab in advanced cancers. Repertoires were generated with immunoSEQ multiplex PCR, while TCRdb's copy carries only in-frame clones and drops some. The sample contains 65,000 to 85,000 clones, around 90% of which appear only once. The specimen comprised CD4+ or CD8+ T cells sorted from blood, sampled in a trial of the OX40 agonist ivuxolimab. Source of these receptors: an adult with an advanced solid tumor such as melanoma, head and neck, liver or kidney cancer.

V is TRBV14 and J is TRBJ2-2; 9 bases align to TRBD1. V shed 5 bases and J 6 bases; nucleotides not matched to a gene: 16. CDR1 and CDR2 (germline): SGHDN, FVKESK. The CDR3 covers 18 residues. The CDR3 nucleotides read TGTGCCAGCAGCAAACTATCCGGGACAGGGATGGTAGCCGGGGAGCTGTTTTTT. Its protein is CASSKLSGTGMVAGELFF.

The J gene is TRBJ2-7, the V gene TRBV19; 8 bases line up with TRBD2. Germline trimming cut 8 bases from V and 2 bases from J; bases unmatched to any gene: 8. Germline loops: CDR1 LNHDA, CDR2 SQIVND (reference sequence). The CDR3 runs 14 residues. The CDR3 protein is CASSAGLVAYEQYF. CDR3 coding DNA: TGTGCCAGTTCGGCGGGACTAGTTGCCTACGAGCAGTACTTC.

This rearrangement joins TRBV5-1 to TRBJ2-2; D may be TRBD2 (5 bases). Germline V CDR1 and CDR2: SGHRS, YFSETQ. This CDR3 region has 14 residues. Deletions cut 1 base from V and 4 bases from J, with 8 bases between. The CDR3 protein is CASSLRGFTGELFF. CDR3 sequence (DNA): TGCGCCAGCAGCTTGCGAGGGTTCACCGGGGAGCTGTTTTTT.

This clone showed up just once. The V call is TRBV15, the J call TRBJ1-4, with D maybe TRBD1 (5 bases). Germline V lookup: CDR1 LNHNV, CDR2 YYDKDF (reference sequence). There are 15 residues in the CDR3. Between the trimmed V and J ends, which lost 0 bases and 7 bases, there was a span of 12 bases. The CDR3 nucleotides read TGTGCCACCAGCAGAGATTTGGGGGGTGGTGAAAAACTGTTTTTT. Amino acids: CATSRDLGGGEKLFF.

This chain joins TRBV2 and TRBJ1-1; D not resolved. V was trimmed by 6 bases and J by 1 base, leaving 6 bases between them. Germline CDR1 is SNHLY and CDR2 is FYNNEI. This CDR3 is 12 amino acids long. Here the CDR3 reads CASSWGNTEAFF. For the CDR3, the DNA is TGTGCCAGCAGCTGGGGGAACACTGAAGCTTTCTTT.

V and J are TRBV5-6 and TRBJ2-1, with 11 positions matching TRBD2. This CDR3 comprises 15 residues. V trimming: 6 bases; J trimming: 9 bases; junction bases outside the gene matches: 11. Germline assignment: CDR1 SGHDT and CDR2 YYEEEE. The CDR3 sequence: CASTTPTSGGAEQFF. CDR3 coding DNA: TGTGCCAGCACCACCCCCACTAGCGGGGGCGCTGAGCAGTTCTTC.

The chain has TRBV5-1 and TRBJ1-3, with unresolved D. The CDR3 length is 13 residues. The V gene's germline CDR1 is SGHRS and CDR2 YFSETQ. Trimming shortened V by 0 bases and J by 4 bases, and 5 bases separated the two germline ends. CDR3 loop: CASSLETGNTIYF. CDR3 DNA sequence: TGCGCCAGCAGCTTGGAGACAGGAAACACCATATATTTT. Drawing the rest from reference TRBV5-1 and TRBJ1-3, the complete variable domain is KAGVTQTPRYLIKTRGQQVTLSCSPISGHRSVSWYQQTPGQGLQFLFEYFSETQRNKGNFPGRFSGRQFSNSRSEMNVSTLELGDSALYLCASSLETGNTIYFGEGSWLTVV.

This clone was counted only a few times. J is TRBJ2-1 and V is TRBV5-4, with 8 bases fitting TRBD2. Unmatched junction bases numbered 1, after V lost 0 bases and J lost 2 bases. CDR1 is SGHNT and CDR2 is YYREEE in the germline V gene (reference sequence). CDR3 length: 15 residues. Written as DNA, the CDR3 is TGTGCCAGCAGCTTGGTAGCGGGGCCCTACAATGAGCAGTTCTTC. It encodes CASSLVAGPYNEQFF.

This chain connects TRBV5-4 to TRBJ2-5, with D perhaps matching TRBD2 (5 bases). The V and J ends lost 4 bases and 5 bases respectively, with 12 bases between them. Germline values: CDR1 SGHNT, CDR2 YYREEE (reference sequence). The CDR3 contains 13 residues. CDR3 nucleotide sequence: TGTGCCAGCAGCCCCGGGATTGATGAGACCCAGTACTTC. Translated, it gives CASSPGIDETQYF.

As DNA, the CDR3 is TGTGCTAGTGGTCCCCCCGTAGAAGGTCGGACCCAGTACTTC. It encodes CASGPPVEGRTQYF. The rearrangement joins TRBV12-5 to TRBJ2-5; D not certain. Trimming shortened V by 5 bases and J by 7 bases, and 17 bases separated the two germline ends. Germline CDR1 reads LGHNT; CDR2 reads FRNRAP. This CDR3 contains 14 residues.

The V gene is TRBV6-6, the J gene TRBJ1-2, with D uncertain. In germline, CDR1 is MNHNY, CDR2 SVGAGI (reference sequence). Between the trimmed V and J ends, which lost 2 bases and 2 bases, there was a span of 15 bases. The CDR3 extends over 16 amino acids. CDR3: CASSYGLSDTNYGYTF. The CDR3 coding sequence is TGTGCCAGCAGTTACGGTCTTAGCGACACAAACTATGGCTACACCTTC.

V usage is TRBV5-1 and J usage is TRBJ2-3; 13 bases agree with TRBD2. This CDR3 is built from 16 residues. The germline CDR1 and CDR2 sequences are SGHRS and YFSETQ. The junction had 6 bases not matched to a gene; V was cut back by 4 bases and J by 4 bases. The CDR3 bases are TGCGCCAGCAGCCAAGGACTAGCGGGGGAAGCAGATACGCAGTATTTT. Translated: CASSQGLAGEADTQYF. Together with reference TRBV5-1 and TRBJ2-3, the CDR3 gives the full variable domain: KAGVTQTPRYLIKTRGQQVTLSCSPISGHRSVSWYQQTPGQGLQFLFEYFSETQRNKGNFPGRFSGRQFSNSRSEMNVSTLELGDSALYLCASSQGLAGEADTQYFGPGTRLTVL.

J is TRBJ2-7 and V is TRBV6-5, with D perhaps TRBD1 or TRBD2 (6 bases each). The V gene's germline CDR1 is MNHEY and CDR2 SVGAGI. The CDR3 contains 16 residues. The V and J ends lost 0 bases and 5 bases respectively, with 17 bases between them. The CDR3 region has the DNA TGTGCCAGCAGTTACTCGAGGCGAGGGGGGCAGGACGAGCAGTACTTC. Amino acid sequence: CASSYSRRGGQDEQYF.

This clone has more than one count but fewer than ten. The chain carries TRBV6-5 and TRBJ1-5, with D uncertain. This CDR3 is built from 15 residues. Germline V lookup: CDR1 MNHEY, CDR2 SVGAGI. V lost 6 bases, J lost 0 bases, and 12 bases lay in between. This CDR3 reads CASSQGRTSNQPQHF. The CDR3 DNA reads as TGTGCCAGCAGCCAAGGGCGAACTAGCAATCAGCCCCAGCATTTT.

This CDR3 is CASSLGFGSQETQYF. The CDR3 region has the DNA TGTGCCAGCAGCTTAGGCTTTGGCAGCCAAGAGACCCAGTACTTC. The gene calls are TRBV7-3 and TRBJ2-5; no clear D gene. Trimming stripped 2 bases from V and 1 base from J, with 11 bases between. The CDR3 extends over 15 amino acids. Germline V gene data show CDR1 as SGHTA and CDR2 as FQGTGA. The full variable domain, with the rest looked up from reference TRBV7-3 and TRBJ2-5, is GAGVSQTPSNKVTEKGKYVELRCDPISGHTALYWYRQSLGQGPEFLIYFQGTGAADDSGLPNDRFFAVRPEGSVSTLKIQRTERGDSAVYLCASSLGFGSQETQYFGPGTRLLVL.

The V gene is TRBV5-6, the J gene TRBJ2-7; 11 bases fit TRBD2. The ends lost 4 bases at V and 6 bases at J; junction bases unmatched: 12. The CDR3 sequence is 16 residues long. Per the germline V gene, CDR1 is SGHDT and CDR2 is YYEEEE. The CDR3 here is CASSSYPSSGGTEQYF. CDR3 in DNA: TGTGCCAGCAGCAGCTACCCTTCTAGCGGGGGGACCGAGCAGTACTTC.

This clone is categorized as medium-sized. The chain employs TRBV6-1 and TRBJ1-5, with D perhaps matching TRBD1 (5 bases). The CDR3 totals 13 residues. Germline V gives CDR1 MNHNS, CDR2 SASEGT. V was cut by 6 bases and J by 7 bases, with 13 bases left in between. The CDR3 is CASSGLAGQPQHF. The CDR3, as DNA: TGTGCCAGCAGCGGCCTCGCAGGGCAGCCCCAGCATTTT.

In this sample, this clone turned up a few times. CDR3 coding DNA: TGTGCCAGCAGTTTCTCAGCGGGGGCGGAGCAGTACTTC. This translates into CASSFSAGAEQYF. The chain carries TRBV27 and TRBJ2-7, with TRBD2 matching over 8 bases. The CDR3 totals 13 residues. The germline CDR1 and CDR2 sequences are MNHEY and SMNVEV (reference sequence). Unmatched junction bases numbered 5, after V lost 3 bases and J lost 7 bases.

This sequence joins TRBV7-9 and TRBJ1-4; D is possibly TRBD1 (5 bases). Trimming left V 4 bases short and J 0 bases short, with 12 bases between. Germline CDR1 SEHNR, CDR2 FQNEAQ (reference sequence). This CDR3 contains 16 residues. The CDR3 loop is CASSWGRAATNEKLFF. As DNA, the CDR3 is TGTGCCAGCAGCTGGGGGAGGGCAGCAACTAATGAAAAACTGTTTTTT.